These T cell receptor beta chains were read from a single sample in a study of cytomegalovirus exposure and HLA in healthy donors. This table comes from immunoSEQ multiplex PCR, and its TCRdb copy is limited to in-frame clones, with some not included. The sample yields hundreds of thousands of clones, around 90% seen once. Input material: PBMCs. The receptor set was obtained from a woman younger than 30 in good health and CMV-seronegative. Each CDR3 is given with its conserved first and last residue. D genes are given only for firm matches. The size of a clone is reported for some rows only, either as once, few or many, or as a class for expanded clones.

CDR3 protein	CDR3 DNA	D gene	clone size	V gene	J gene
CAWSSLGGKGNEQFF	TGTGCCTGGAGTTCCTTGGGGGGAAAGGGCAATGAGCAGTTCTTC	.	.	TRBV30	TRBJ2-1
CASSLGLAGITDTQYF	TGTGCCAGCAGCCTGGGACTAGCGGGGATAACAGATACGCAGTATTTT	TRBD2	.	TRBV11-2	TRBJ2-3
CASSLWLRTGEQYF	TGTGCCAGCAGCTTGTGGCTACGAACGGGAGAGCAGTACTTC	.	.	TRBV5-6	TRBJ2-7
CASSAPGQGYEKLFF	TGTGCCAGCAGCGCCCCGGGACAGGGTTATGAAAAACTGTTTTTT	TRBD1	.	TRBV9	TRBJ1-4
CAWRPASYNEQFF	TGTGCCTGGAGGCCCGCGTCCTACAATGAGCAGTTCTTC	.	.	TRBV30	TRBJ2-1
CASSRSRDSLYF	TGTGCCAGCAGCCGTTCCAGGGACTCATTGTATTTT	.	.	TRBV7-2	TRBJ2-3
CSSSPLKTNEKLFF	TGTTCCAGCAGCCCCTTAAAAACTAATGAAAAACTGTTTTTT	.	.	TRBV7-9	TRBJ1-4
CASSYGGAQYF	TGTGCCAGCAGTTACGGGGGGGCCCAGTACTTC	TRBD2	.	TRBV6-6	TRBJ2-5
CASRQQGTYEQYF	TGTGCCAGTAGGCAGCAGGGGACCTACGAGCAGTACTTC	.	.	TRBV19	TRBJ2-7
CASSPGGYEQYF	TGTGCCAGCAGCCCTGGCGGGTACGAGCAGTACTTC	.	.	TRBV5-4	TRBJ2-7
CSASQTDTQYF	TGCAGTGCTAGTCAGACAGATACGCAGTATTTT	.	.	TRBV20-1	TRBJ2-3
CASSQKNIQYF	TGTGCCAGCAGTCAGAAAAACATTCAGTACTTC	.	.	TRBV2	TRBJ2-4
CASRDSIIYGYTF	TGTGCCAGTCGGGACAGCATAATCTATGGCTACACCTTC	TRBD1	.	TRBV2	TRBJ1-2
CASSYSPSGTYEQYF	TGTGCCAGCAGTTACTCTCCTAGCGGAACCTACGAGCAGTACTTC	TRBD2	once	TRBV6-5	TRBJ2-7
CAISESQDSNTEAFF	TGTGCCATCAGTGAGTCACAGGACAGTAACACTGAAGCTTTCTTT	.	.	TRBV10-3	TRBJ1-1
CASSPGTGPEKLFF	TGTGCCAGCAGCCCCGGGACAGGTCCTGAAAAACTGTTTTTT	TRBD1	.	TRBV2	TRBJ1-4
CAIRRDWEGETQYF	TGTGCCATCAGACGGGACTGGGAAGGGGAGACCCAGTACTTC	.	.	TRBV10-3	TRBJ2-5
CAISDPGTGVNSPLHF	TGTGCCATCAGTGATCCCGGGACAGGGGTAAATTCACCCCTCCACTTT	TRBD1	.	TRBV10-3	TRBJ1-6
CASSPAGDQPQHF	TGTGCCAGCTCACCGGCAGGGGATCAGCCCCAGCATTTT	.	.	TRBV18	TRBJ1-5
CASIRRVNGSGNTIYF	TGCGCCAGCATTAGGCGGGTAAATGGATCTGGAAACACCATATATTTT	.	.	TRBV10-1	TRBJ1-3
CASSVGVAGGPHNEQFF	TGTGCCAGCAGCGTAGGAGTGGCGGGGGGGCCACACAATGAGCAGTTCTTC	TRBD2	.	TRBV9	TRBJ2-1
CSSSPQGSNQPQHF	TGTTCCAGCAGCCCACAGGGTAGCAATCAGCCCCAGCATTTT	.	.	TRBV7-9	TRBJ1-5
CASSDGRGTEAFF	TGTGCCAGCAGTGACGGCAGGGGAACTGAAGCTTTCTTT	.	.	TRBV6-4	TRBJ1-1
CASKQVIGAYEQYF	TGTGCCAGCAAACAGGTAATTGGGGCCTACGAGCAGTACTTC	.	.	TRBV27	TRBJ2-7
CASSPPDRNIEKLFF	TGTGCCAGCTCACCACCCGACAGGAACATTGAAAAACTGTTTTTT	.	once	TRBV18	TRBJ1-4
CASSKLAGGVNEQFF	TGTGCCAGCAGCAAACTAGCGGGGGGGGTCAATGAGCAGTTCTTC	TRBD2	.	TRBV9	TRBJ2-1
CASSFLTSSEQFF	TGTGCCAGCAGCTTCTTGACTAGCAGTGAGCAGTTCTTC	TRBD2	.	TRBV7-2	TRBJ2-1
CASIWVQGGTEAFF	TGTGCCAGCATTTGGGTACAGGGTGGAACTGAAGCTTTCTTT	.	.	TRBV2	TRBJ1-1